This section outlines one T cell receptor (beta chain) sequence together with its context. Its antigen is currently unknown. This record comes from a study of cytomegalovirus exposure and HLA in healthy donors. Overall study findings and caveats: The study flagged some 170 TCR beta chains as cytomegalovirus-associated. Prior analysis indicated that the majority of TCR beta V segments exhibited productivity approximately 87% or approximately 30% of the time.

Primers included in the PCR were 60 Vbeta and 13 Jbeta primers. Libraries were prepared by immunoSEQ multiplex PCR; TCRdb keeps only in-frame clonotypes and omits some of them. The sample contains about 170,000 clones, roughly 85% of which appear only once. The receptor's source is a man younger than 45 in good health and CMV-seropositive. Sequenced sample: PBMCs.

CDR3 sequence: CASRLGTDGYTF. Here the CDR3 DNA reads TGTGCCAGCAGACTGGGGACAGATGGCTACACCTTC. The V call is TRBV6-5, the J call TRBJ1-2; 7 positions agree with TRBD1. Germline V lookup: CDR1 MNHEY, CDR2 SVGAGI. CDR3 length: 12 residues. Trimming at V came to 6 bases and at J to 6 bases, leaving 4 bases not matched to a gene.